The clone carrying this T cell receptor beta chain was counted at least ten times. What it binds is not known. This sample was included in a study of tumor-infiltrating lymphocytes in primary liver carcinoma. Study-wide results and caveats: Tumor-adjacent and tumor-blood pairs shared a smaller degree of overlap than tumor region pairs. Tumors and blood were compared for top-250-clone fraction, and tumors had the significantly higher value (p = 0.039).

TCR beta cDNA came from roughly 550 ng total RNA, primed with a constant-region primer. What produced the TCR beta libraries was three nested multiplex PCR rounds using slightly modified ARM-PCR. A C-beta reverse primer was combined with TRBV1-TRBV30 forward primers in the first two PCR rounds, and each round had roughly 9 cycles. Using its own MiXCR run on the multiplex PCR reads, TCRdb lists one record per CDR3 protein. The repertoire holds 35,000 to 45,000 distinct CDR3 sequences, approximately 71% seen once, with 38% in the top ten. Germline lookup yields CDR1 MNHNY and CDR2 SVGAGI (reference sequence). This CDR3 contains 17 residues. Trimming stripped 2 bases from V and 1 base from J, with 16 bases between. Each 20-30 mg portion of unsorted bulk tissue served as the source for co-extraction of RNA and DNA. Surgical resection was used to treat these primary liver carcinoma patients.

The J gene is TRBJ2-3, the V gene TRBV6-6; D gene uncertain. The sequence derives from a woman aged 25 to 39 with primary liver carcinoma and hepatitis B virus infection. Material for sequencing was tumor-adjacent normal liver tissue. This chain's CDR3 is CASSYQTGPRRTDTQYF. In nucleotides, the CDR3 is TGTGCCAGCAGTTACCAGACCGGACCTCGACGCACAGATACGCAGTATTTT.